This T cell receptor beta chain was retrieved from a study of T cell responses to AZD1222 COVID-19 vaccine. About the research overall: Investigators merged groups given second doses at roughly 4 or roughly 12 weeks. Regarding the study as a whole: CD4 TCRs covered the whole spike, strongest at regions 160-218 and 743-854.

V lost 4 bases to trimming and J lost 1 base; unmatched junction nucleotides: 3. The CDR3 is 14 amino acids. CDR1 is MNHEY and CDR2 is SVGAGI in the germline V gene. Clones were read by immunoSEQ multiplex PCR, and TCRdb kept only the in-frame ones, dropping some. The data show more than 85,000 clones, around 81% seen once. With respect to this clone: Antigen specificity is unknown.

The J gene is TRBJ1-1, the V gene TRBV6-5; the match to TRBD1 covers 7 bases. The TCR comes from an adult in good health. The input for sequencing was peripheral blood, taken on day 0 of AZD1222 vaccination. CDR3 DNA sequence: TGTGCCAGCAGTTCCCACAGGGGGAACACTGAAGCTTTCTTT. Encoded protein: CASSSHRGNTEAFF.